Shown below are 24 T cell receptor beta chains from a single sample sequenced in a study of cytomegalovirus exposure and HLA in healthy donors. PCR amplification relied on 60 Vbeta primers (plus 13 Jbeta primers). TCRdb keeps only in-frame clones here, not all; method: immunoSEQ multiplex PCR. In the table there are tens of thousands of clones, under 80% of which are singletons. Specimen: PBMCs. The receptors come from a male donor in good health and CMV-seropositive.

This chain links TRBV9 with TRBJ1-2, with 8 nucleotides matching TRBD1. V was clipped by 4 bases and J by 8 bases; unmatched bases: 7. CDR3 size: 13 residues. The V gene's germline CDR1 is SGDLS and CDR2 YYNGEE. The chain's CDR3 is CASSPDRANGYTF. In DNA form, the CDR3 reads TGTGCCAGCAGCCCGGACAGGGCGAACGGCTACACCTTC.

The chain links TRBV6-5 to TRBJ1-4, with D possibly being TRBD1 (6 bases). The CDR3 length is 12 residues. Trimming stripped 6 bases from V and 4 bases from J, with 6 bases between. From germline, CDR1 is MNHEY and CDR2 SVGAGI. The CDR3 loop reads CASSRGNEKLFF. For the CDR3, the DNA is TGTGCCAGCAGCAGGGGTAATGAAAAACTGTTTTTT.

The chain recombines TRBV7-2 with TRBJ2-3; TRBD1 might be the D (6 bases). The germline gives CDR1 SGHTA, CDR2 FQGNSA. The CDR3 sequence is 14 residues long. Trimming took off 5 bases at V and 0 bases at J, with 9 bases between the two ends. CDR3 coding DNA: TGTGCCAGCAGCCCCACAGGGAGCACAGATACGCAGTATTTT. As protein: CASSPTGSTDTQYF.

This rearrangement joins TRBV5-1 to TRBJ2-1; a possible D gene is TRBD1 (5 bases). V lost 4 bases, J lost 4 bases, and 15 bases lay in between. Germline V gene data show CDR1 as SGHRS and CDR2 as YFSETQ. The CDR3 sequence is 15 residues long. The CDR3 spells CASSEPSRGYNEQFF. DNA of the CDR3: TGCGCCAGCAGCGAACCATCTAGGGGTTACAATGAGCAGTTCTTC.

This chain uses TRBV18 with TRBJ1-1; 7 bases align to TRBD1. The CDR3 contains 13 residues. Per germline, CDR1 KGHSH and CDR2 LQKENI. The trim removed 3 bases at V and 12 bases at J, leaving 10 bases unmatched. In DNA form, the CDR3 reads TGTGCCAGCTCACCTGAGAGGGACAGCCCCTCTTTCTTT. It yields the protein CASSPERDSPSFF.

The chain combines TRBV19 with TRBJ1-2, with 9 positions matching TRBD1. Germline CDR1 is LNHDA and CDR2 is SQIVND (reference sequence). The CDR3 sequence is 13 residues long. Trimming cost V 5 bases and J 4 bases; bases outside gene matches: 2. The CDR3 nucleotides are TGTGCCAGTAGTCCGACAGGGGGCTATGGCTACACCTTC. Its translation: CASSPTGGYGYTF.

The V gene is TRBV6-6, the J gene TRBJ2-3; no clear D gene. The CDR3 extends over 16 amino acids. Germline lookup yields CDR1 MNHNY and CDR2 SVGAGI (reference sequence). V gave up 3 bases and J gave up 11 bases, with 24 bases separating them. The CDR3 nucleotides are TGTGCCAGCAGTTATGGAGTATCGAAATCGCCGCGAGGGCAGTATTTT. Translating gives CASSYGVSKSPRGQYF.

The J gene is TRBJ1-1, the V gene TRBV21-1; the D call TRBD1 from the table was never checked on the DNA. TRBV21-1 is marked as a pseudogene. The CDR3 has 13 residues. CDR3 bases: TGTGCCAGTATGTTACCAGGGAACACTGAAGCTTTCTTT. Translation gives CASMLPGNTEAFF.

This clone was seen a handful of times. The rearrangement joins TRBV30 to TRBJ2-5; D may be TRBD1 (6 bases). This CDR3 has 14 residues. The V gene's germline CDR1 is GTSNPN and CDR2 SVGIG (reference sequence). Trimming left V 1 base short and J 1 base short, with 10 bases between. This CDR3 reads CAWSEGQLQETQYF. CDR3 coding DNA: TGTGCCTGGAGTGAAGGACAGCTCCAAGAGACCCAGTACTTC.

This clone has just a few counts. The chain links TRBV10-2 to TRBJ2-7; D not certain. The CDR3 totals 15 residues. Germline V CDR1 and CDR2: WSHSY, SAAADI. The V end lost 0 bases, the J end lost 9 bases, and 18 bases lay between the germline ends. The CDR3 sequence: CASSESTRNLFGQYF. CDR3 sequence (DNA): TGCGCCAGCAGTGAGTCGACACGCAACCTTTTCGGGCAGTACTTC.

The chain links TRBV30 to TRBJ2-4, with a possible D match to TRBD2 (5 bases). V was trimmed by 2 bases and J by 1 base, leaving 9 bases between them. The CDR3 sequence is 14 residues long. Per germline, CDR1 GTSNPN and CDR2 SVGIG (reference sequence). Here the CDR3 reads CAWSRWEAKNIQYF. The CDR3, as DNA: TGTGCCTGGAGTAGGTGGGAGGCCAAAAACATTCAGTACTTC.

This clone was observed a few times. The chain combines TRBV25-1 with TRBJ2-1; 7 bases fit TRBD2. Germline V gives CDR1 MGHDK, CDR2 SYGVNS. V shed 2 bases and J 3 bases; nucleotides not matched to a gene: 7. The CDR3 spans 16 residues. The CDR3 here is CASSERAPGGYNEQFF. The CDR3 DNA reads TGTGCCAGCAGTGAACGGGCCCCGGGAGGCTACAATGAGCAGTTCTTC.

The rearrangement uses TRBV19 and TRBJ1-2; 7 bases map to TRBD1. Trimming took 4 bases from V and 5 from J; bases not matched to a gene: 28. This CDR3 spans 21 amino acids. The V gene's germline CDR1 is LNHDA and CDR2 SQIVND (reference sequence). CDR3 region: CASSSREELWGQTRGGYGYTF. The CDR3 DNA is TGTGCCAGTAGTAGCCGGGAAGAATTGTGGGGACAGACTAGAGGGGGTTATGGCTACACCTTC.

The chain has TRBV5-1 and TRBJ1-3; 9 bases are a match to TRBD1. Losses at the gene ends were 4 bases for V and 2 bases for J; bases not matched to a gene: 4. Germline V gene sequence: CDR1 SGHRS, CDR2 YFSETQ. The CDR3 length is 15 residues. This chain's CDR3 is CASSRDRDTGNTIYF. The CDR3 DNA reads as TGCGCCAGCAGCCGGGACAGGGACACTGGAAACACCATATATTTT.

This clone has more than one count but fewer than ten. The chain couples TRBV5-4 to TRBJ1-2; D may be TRBD1 (6 bases). V was pared by 0 bases and J by 8 bases, with 14 bases between. The CDR3 is 14 residues long. Germline V gives CDR1 SGHNT, CDR2 YYREEE (reference sequence). CDR3 in DNA: TGTGCCAGCAGCTTGGCCGCGGGGGGGCGAGGCTACACCTTC. Translating it yields CASSLAAGGRGYTF.

The rearrangement joins TRBV29-1 to TRBJ2-3; a weak D match, TRBD1 (5 bases). The CDR3 length is 11 residues. CDR1 is SQVTM, CDR2 ANQGSEA, per germline. V was pared by 4 bases and J by 5 bases, with 7 bases between. CDR3 in DNA: TGCAGCGTTGTCACAGGAGATACGCAGTATTTT. It codes for CSVVTGDTQYF.

The V call is TRBV10-1, the J call TRBJ2-3, with 9 bases matching TRBD2. Germline V CDR1 and CDR2: WNHNN, SYGVQD (reference sequence). Trimming at V came to 6 bases and at J to 1 base, leaving 14 bases not matched to a gene. The CDR3 extends over 18 amino acids. The CDR3 DNA reads as TGCGCCAGCAGCCCCGGGGGTAGCGGGAGCCTACGCACAGATACGCAGTATTTT. It encodes CASSPGGSGSLRTDTQYF.

This clone was seen more than once but under ten times. The chain joins TRBV9 to TRBJ2-5, with D possibly being TRBD2 (5 bases). This CDR3 contains 15 residues. V was pared by 5 bases and J by 0 bases, with 14 bases between. Germline CDR1 reads SGDLS; CDR2 reads YYNGEE. As DNA, the CDR3 is TGTGCCAGCAGGGGGAGAGGACGTAACCAAGAGACCCAGTACTTC. The encoded protein is CASRGRGRNQETQYF.

This chain connects TRBV5-3 to TRBJ1-1; possible D gene TRBD1, 5 bases. TRBV5-3 is assigned to the ORF class and has an uncertain function. This CDR3 comprises 13 residues. Trimming stripped 1 base from V and 10 bases from J, with 14 bases between. Here the CDR3 reads CARSLWAGGRAFF. CDR3 coding DNA: TGTGCCAGAAGCTTGTGGGCGGGGGGTAGAGCTTTCTTT.

This clone was seen a few times. V gene TRBV4-1 combines with J gene TRBJ2-4, with D uncertain. Between the trimmed V and J ends, which lost 2 bases and 7 bases, there was a span of 3 bases. The CDR3 spans 11 residues. Germline CDR1 is MGHRA and CDR2 is YSYEKL. CDR3 region: CASSQQNIQYF. CDR3 nucleotide sequence: TGCGCCAGCAGCCAACAGAACATTCAGTACTTC.

V is TRBV5-5 and J is TRBJ1-2; 7 bases are a match to TRBD1. CDR1 and CDR2 from the germline V gene are SGHKS and YYEKEE (reference sequence). The CDR3 is made up of 15 amino acids. V was pared by 2 bases and J by 6 bases, with 10 bases of the junction left unmatched. CDR3 amino acids: CASSFGGAGGDGYTF. For the CDR3, the DNA is TGTGCCAGCAGCTTCGGGGGAGCAGGGGGTGATGGCTACACCTTC.

This clone was detected once. Compared with germline, one end of the junction differs, possibly owing to a read error. The chain employs TRBV7-9 and TRBJ2-3, with a possible D match to TRBD2 (5 bases). Germline CDR1 reads SEHNR; CDR2 reads FQNEAQ (reference sequence). The CDR3 runs 17 residues. CDR3 in amino acids: CSSSSGIASGRTDTQYF. The CDR3 DNA reads as TGTTCCAGCAGCTCCGGGATTGCCAGCGGACGCACAGATACGCAGTATTTT.

The chain uses TRBV7-2 and TRBJ2-3; no clear D gene. The CDR3 runs 13 residues. The germline CDR1 and CDR2 sequences are SGHTA and FQGNSA. V was clipped by 3 bases and J by 1 base, with 5 bases between them. CDR3 DNA sequence: TGTGCCAGCAGCTTTCGAGGCACAGATACGCAGTATTTT. As protein: CASSFRGTDTQYF.

The chain carries TRBV19 and TRBJ2-7; TRBD2 matches 7 bases. Trimming took 3 bases from V and 5 from J; bases not matched to a gene: 10. Germline CDR1 and CDR2: LNHDA and SQIVND (reference sequence). The CDR3 has 15 amino acids. CDR3 residues: CASSMGEGNQHEQYF. Here the CDR3 DNA reads TGTGCCAGTAGTATGGGGGAGGGGAATCAGCACGAGCAGTACTTC.